These T cell receptor beta chains were read from a single sample in a study of vaccination effects on CD4 cells after COVID-19. Measured with immunoSEQ multiplex PCR; TCRdb has only the in-frame clones, and not every one. The sample lists more than 20,000 clones, around 72% occurring once. No antigen has been assigned to these receptors. This material consisted of CD4+ T cells from PBMCs cultured with HCoV-NL63 spike peptides, taken before COVID-19 vaccination. Source of these receptors: a human donor who received a COVID-19 vaccine. Both conserved end residues are part of each CDR3. Each record gives: clone size, V gene, J gene, D gene, CDR3 DNA, CDR3 protein. The D gene is left open where the match is weak. Clone sizes are given selectively: once, few, many, or a class where the clone is expanded.

size: .
V: TRBV5-6
J: TRBJ2-7
D: .
DNA: TGTGCCAGCAGCTTGGCCTCCTACGAGCAGTACTTC
CDR3: CASSLASYEQYF

size: few
V: TRBV7-8
J: TRBJ1-1
D: .
DNA: TGTGCCAGCAGCTTAAGGACGGGGAAAGCTTTCTTT
CDR3: CASSLRTGKAFF

size: .
V: TRBV2
J: TRBJ2-5
D: .
DNA: TGTGCCAGCAGTGCACATCCTTTGGAGACCCAGTACTTC
CDR3: CASSAHPLETQYF

size: once
V: TRBV11-2
J: TRBJ1-6
D: .
DNA: TGTGCCAGCAGCCCGGGGCGGGCAGGGGTTGCGCCCCTCCACTTT
CDR3: CASSPGRAGVAPLHF

size: .
V: TRBV5-1
J: TRBJ2-1
D: TRBD1
DNA: TGCGCCAGCAGCCGAACAGGGGGTCCGGGCAATGAGCAGTTCTTC
CDR3: CASSRTGGPGNEQFF

size: .
V: TRBV11-3
J: TRBJ2-7
D: TRBD1
DNA: TGTGCCAGCAGCAAAGGACAGGGTGGGGGCGAGCAGTACTTC
CDR3: CASSKGQGGGEQYF

size: .
V: TRBV6-1
J: TRBJ1-5
D: .
DNA: TGTGCCAGCAGTGAAGGGGACGGACTCAATCAGCCCCAGCATTTT
CDR3: CASSEGDGLNQPQHF

size: few
V: TRBV30
J: TRBJ2-7
D: .
DNA: TGTGCCTGGAGGAAAAACAGTTGGGGCTACGAGCAGTACTTC
CDR3: CAWRKNSWGYEQYF

size: .
V: TRBV24-1
J: TRBJ2-3
D: TRBD2
DNA: TGTGCCACCAGTGATTTTGACGGGAGGGTGTCGTATTTT
CDR3: CATSDFDGRVSYF

size: .
V: TRBV6-1
J: TRBJ1-5
D: .
DNA: TGTGCCAGCAGTGAAGGGGACGGCCGAGGGTTGCCCCAGCATTTT
CDR3: CASSEGDGRGLPQHF

size: .
V: TRBV18
J: TRBJ2-2
D: TRBD2
DNA: TGTGCCAGCTCACCACAGCGGGGGTCTGCCGGGGAGCTGTTTTTT
CDR3: CASSPQRGSAGELFF

size: .
V: TRBV5-1
J: TRBJ1-1
D: .
DNA: TGCGCCAGCAGCTTGCAGGCAGGGTCGGCCACTGAAGCTTTCTTT
CDR3: CASSLQAGSATEAFF